The sequence of this T cell receptor beta chain was determined in a study of blood T cell repertoires in COVID-19. The CDR3 loop spans 15 amino acids. Trimming removed 4 bases from V and 4 bases from J; junction bases left unmatched: 9. Germline-derived CDR1 and CDR2 are LNHDA and SQIVND (reference sequence). Profiled with immunoSEQ multiplex PCR; TCRdb holds only in-frame clones, not every one. The sample carries some 260,000 clones, about 89% recorded once. Input material: PBMCs or T cells enriched from blood (not recorded which). The clonotype comes from a man in his forties who had recovered from COVID-19. The chain links TRBV19 to TRBJ1-1; 7 bases are a match to TRBD1. The CDR3 DNA sequence: TGTGCCAGTAGTACCTACCGACAGGGAGGCACTGAAGCTTTCTTT. This sequence encodes CASSTYRQGGTEAFF.